What follows describes a single T cell receptor (beta chain). Sequencing used immunoSEQ multiplex PCR; TCRdb keeps in-frame clones, though not all of them. The profile shows about 61,000 clones, 89% of them singletons. This sample is part of a study of OX40 agonist ivuxolimab in advanced cancers. Across the whole study: An anti-OX40 (CD134) antibody with agonistic activity, ivuxolimab, was administered to patients. Among those enrolled, mean age was 60 years (range roughly 20 to 80) and over 70% were male. Three patients had partial responses: one hepatocellular carcinoma, two cutaneous melanoma.

The CDR3 totals 14 residues. Germline CDR1 reads SQVTM; CDR2 reads ANQGSEA. Trimming removed 7 bases at V and 0 bases at J, with 15 bases between. The TCR sequence derives from an adult with an advanced solid tumor such as melanoma, head and neck, liver or kidney cancer. V usage is TRBV29-1 and J usage is TRBJ1-2; tentatively, D is TRBD1 (5 bases). The sequencing used CD4+ or CD8+ T cells sorted from blood, collected in a trial of the OX40 agonist ivuxolimab. CDR3 nucleotides: TGCAGCGGACTGGGGCTTGGAACTAACTATGGCTACACCTTC. Translation: CSGLGLGTNYGYTF.